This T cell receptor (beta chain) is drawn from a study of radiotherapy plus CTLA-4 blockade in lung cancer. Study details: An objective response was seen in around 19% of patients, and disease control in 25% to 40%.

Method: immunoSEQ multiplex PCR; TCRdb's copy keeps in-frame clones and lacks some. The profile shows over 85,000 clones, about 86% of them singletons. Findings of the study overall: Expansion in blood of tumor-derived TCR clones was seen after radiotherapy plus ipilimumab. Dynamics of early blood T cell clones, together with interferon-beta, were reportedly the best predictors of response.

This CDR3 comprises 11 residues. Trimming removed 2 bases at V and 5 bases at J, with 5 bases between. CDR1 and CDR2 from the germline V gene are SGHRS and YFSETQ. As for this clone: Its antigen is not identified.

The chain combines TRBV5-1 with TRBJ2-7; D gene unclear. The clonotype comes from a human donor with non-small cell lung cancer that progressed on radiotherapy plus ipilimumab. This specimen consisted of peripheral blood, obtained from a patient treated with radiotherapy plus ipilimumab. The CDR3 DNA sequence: TGCGCCAGCAGCTTCTTAAACGAGCAGTACTTC. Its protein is CASSFLNEQYF.